The rows below give T cell receptor beta chains drawn from one sample of a study of shared clonotypes between healthy human individuals. Profiled with immunoSEQ multiplex PCR; TCRdb holds only in-frame clones, not every one. The sample shows 2 million to 2.5 million clones, about nine tenths of them seen only once. Sequenced sample: naive CD4+ T cells from PBMCs. The source is a man between 18 and 29 years old in good health. Some clones in this sample may be carry-over from other donors' samples. The CDR3 runs from the conserved cysteine through the conserved F or W. A D gene is named only where the DNA matches it firmly. Clone size appears in some rows only: once, few, many, or a class for an expanded clone.

clone size,CDR3 length,J gene,D gene,V gene,CDR3 protein,CDR3 DNA
once,15,TRBJ1-4,.,TRBV5-1,CASSQGPSTNEKLFF,TGCGCCAGCAGCCAGGGGCCTTCAACTAATGAAAAACTGTTTTTT
.,14,TRBJ1-5,TRBD1,TRBV9,CASSVDRGPQPQHF,TGTGCCAGCAGCGTCGACAGGGGGCCTCAGCCCCAGCATTTT
.,14,TRBJ2-1,.,TRBV9,CASSVEYRVNEQFF,TGTGCCAGCAGCGTAGAATACAGGGTCAATGAGCAGTTCTTC
.,13,TRBJ1-1,.,TRBV5-1,CASSLMGGTEAFF,TGCGCCAGCAGCTTGATGGGGGGTACTGAAGCTTTCTTT
.,14,TRBJ1-5,TRBD1,TRBV2,CASSEEQGGPPQHF,TGTGCCAGCAGTGAGGAACAGGGGGGTCCGCCCCAGCATTTT
.,13,TRBJ2-5,TRBD1,TRBV7-9,CASSLGAGGTQYF,TGTGCCAGCAGCTTGGGGGCAGGGGGGACCCAGTACTTC
.,14,TRBJ2-3,TRBD1,TRBV10-3,CAISAGTGNFTQYF,TGTGCCATCAGCGCCGGGACAGGGAACTTTACGCAGTATTTT
.,15,TRBJ2-1,TRBD2,TRBV5-1,CASSLGASGLNEQFF,TGCGCCAGCAGCTTGGGTGCTAGCGGGCTCAATGAGCAGTTCTTC
.,17,TRBJ2-2,.,TRBV18,CASSLITLRTDAGELFF,TGTGCCAGCTCACTTATAACTCTCCGGACGGACGCCGGGGAGCTGTTTTTT
.,13,TRBJ2-7,.,TRBV19,CASGGAPSYEQYF,TGTGCCAGCGGAGGAGCGCCTTCCTACGAGCAGTACTTC
.,13,TRBJ1-2,.,TRBV28,CASSLRGVYGYTF,TGTGCCAGCAGTTTAAGAGGGGTCTATGGCTACACCTTC
.,13,TRBJ2-4,.,TRBV25-1,CASSVTPGGIQYF,TGTGCCAGCAGTGTCACCCCCGGGGGCATTCAGTACTTC
.,16,TRBJ2-1,TRBD1,TRBV5-1,CASRGGQGPSYNEQFF,TGCGCCAGCAGAGGAGGACAGGGGCCCTCCTACAATGAGCAGTTCTTC
.,15,TRBJ1-2,.,TRBV28,CASSLGTRIWYGYTF,TGTGCCAGCAGTTTAGGGACGAGAATATGGTATGGCTACACCTTC